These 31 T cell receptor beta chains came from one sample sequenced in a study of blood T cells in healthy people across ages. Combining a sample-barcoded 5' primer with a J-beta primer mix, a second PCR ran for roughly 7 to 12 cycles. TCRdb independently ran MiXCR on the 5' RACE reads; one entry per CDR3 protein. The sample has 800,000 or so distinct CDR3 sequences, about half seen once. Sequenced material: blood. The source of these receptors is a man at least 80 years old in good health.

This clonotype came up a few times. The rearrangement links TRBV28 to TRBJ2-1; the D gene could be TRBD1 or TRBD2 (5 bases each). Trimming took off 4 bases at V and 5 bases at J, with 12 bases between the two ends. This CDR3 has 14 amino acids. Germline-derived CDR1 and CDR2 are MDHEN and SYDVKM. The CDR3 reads CASSSPGTHNEQFF. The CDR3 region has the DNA TGTGCCAGCAGTTCCCCAGGGACCCACAATGAGCAGTTCTTC.

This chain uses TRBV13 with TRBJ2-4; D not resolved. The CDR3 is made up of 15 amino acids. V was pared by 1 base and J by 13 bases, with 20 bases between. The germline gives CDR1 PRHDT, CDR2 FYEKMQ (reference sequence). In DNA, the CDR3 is TGTGCCAGCAGCTTAGCAGGATTCAAAAAGGAAGAGCAGTACTTC. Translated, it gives CASSLAGFKKEEQYF. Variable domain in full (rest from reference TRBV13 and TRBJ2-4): AAGVIQSPRHLIKEKRETATLKCYPIPRHDTVYWYQQGPGQDPQFLISFYEKMQSDKGSIPDRFSAQQFSDYHSELNMSSLELGDSALYFCASSLAGFKKEEQYFGAGTRLSVL.

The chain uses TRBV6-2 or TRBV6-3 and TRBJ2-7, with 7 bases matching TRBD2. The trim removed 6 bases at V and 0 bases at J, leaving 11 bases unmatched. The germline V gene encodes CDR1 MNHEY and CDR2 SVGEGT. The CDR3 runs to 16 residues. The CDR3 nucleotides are TGTGCCAGCAGCTCCCCGCGGGAGACCTCCTCCTACGAGCAGTACTTC. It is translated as CASSSPRETSSYEQYF.

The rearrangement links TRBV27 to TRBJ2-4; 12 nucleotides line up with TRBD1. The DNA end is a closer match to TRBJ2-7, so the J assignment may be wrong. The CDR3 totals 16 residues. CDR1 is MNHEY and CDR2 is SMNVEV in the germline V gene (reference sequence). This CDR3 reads CASSKSPGTGGDEQYF. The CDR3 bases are TGTGCCAGCAGTAAAAGCCCCGGGACAGGGGGCGACGAGCAGTACTTC.

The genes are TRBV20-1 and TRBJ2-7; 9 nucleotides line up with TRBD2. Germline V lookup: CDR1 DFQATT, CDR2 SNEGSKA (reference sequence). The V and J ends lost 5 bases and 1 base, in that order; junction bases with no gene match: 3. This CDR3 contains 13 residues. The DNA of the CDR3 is TGCAGTGCTCCTAGCGGGATTTCCTACGAGCAGTACTTC. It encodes CSAPSGISYEQYF.

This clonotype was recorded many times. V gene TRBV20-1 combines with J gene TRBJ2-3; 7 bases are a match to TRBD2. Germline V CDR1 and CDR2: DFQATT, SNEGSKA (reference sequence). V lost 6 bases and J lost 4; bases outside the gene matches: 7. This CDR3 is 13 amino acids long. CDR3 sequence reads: CSANSGGADTQYF. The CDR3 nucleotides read TGCAGTGCCAACTCGGGGGGAGCAGATACGCAGTATTTT.

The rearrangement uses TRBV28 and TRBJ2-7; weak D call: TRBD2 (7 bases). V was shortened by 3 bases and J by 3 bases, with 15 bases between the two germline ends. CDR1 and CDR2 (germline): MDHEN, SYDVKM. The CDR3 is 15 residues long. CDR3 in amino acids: CASSLIGGGGYEQYF. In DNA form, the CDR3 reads TGTGCCAGCAGTTTGATTGGGGGGGGCGGCTACGAGCAGTACTTC.

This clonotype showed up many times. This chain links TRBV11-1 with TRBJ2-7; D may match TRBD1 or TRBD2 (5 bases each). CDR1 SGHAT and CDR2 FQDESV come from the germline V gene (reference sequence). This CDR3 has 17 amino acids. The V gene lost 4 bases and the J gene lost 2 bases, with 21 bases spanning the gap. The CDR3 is CASSSRDGASGAYEQYF. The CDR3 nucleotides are TGTGCCAGCAGCTCCCGGGACGGGGCCAGCGGAGCCTACGAGCAGTACTTC. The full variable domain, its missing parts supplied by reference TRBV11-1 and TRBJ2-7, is EAEVAQSPRYKITEKSQAVAFWCDPISGHATLYWYRQILGQGPELLVQFQDESVVDDSQLPKDRFSAERLKGVDSTLKIQPAELGDSAMYLCASSSRDGASGAYEQYFGPGTRLTVT.

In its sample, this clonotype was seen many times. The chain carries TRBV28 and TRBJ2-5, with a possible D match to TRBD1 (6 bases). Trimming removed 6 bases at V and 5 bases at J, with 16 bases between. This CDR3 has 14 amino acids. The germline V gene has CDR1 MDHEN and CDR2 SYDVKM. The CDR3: CASSLQGDRETQYF. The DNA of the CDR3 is TGTGCCAGCAGCCTACAGGGAGATCGCGAGACCCAGTACTTC. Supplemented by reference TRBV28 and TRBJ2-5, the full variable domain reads DVKVTQSSRYLVKRTGEKVFLECVQDMDHENMFWYRQDPGLGLRLIYFSYDVKMKEKGDIPEGYSVSREKKERFSLILESASTNQTSMYLCASSLQGDRETQYFGPGTRLLVL.

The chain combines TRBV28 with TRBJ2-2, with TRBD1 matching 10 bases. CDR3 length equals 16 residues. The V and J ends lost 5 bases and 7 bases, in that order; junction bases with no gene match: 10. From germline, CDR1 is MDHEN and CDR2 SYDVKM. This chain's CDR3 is CASSGPRDRGDGELFF. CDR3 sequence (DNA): TGTGCCAGCAGTGGTCCGAGGGACAGGGGCGACGGGGAGCTGTTTTTT. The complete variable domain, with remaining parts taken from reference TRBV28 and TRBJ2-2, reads DVKVTQSSRYLVKRTGEKVFLECVQDMDHENMFWYRQDPGLGLRLIYFSYDVKMKEKGDIPEGYSVSREKKERFSLILESASTNQTSMYLCASSGPRDRGDGELFFGEGSRLTVL.

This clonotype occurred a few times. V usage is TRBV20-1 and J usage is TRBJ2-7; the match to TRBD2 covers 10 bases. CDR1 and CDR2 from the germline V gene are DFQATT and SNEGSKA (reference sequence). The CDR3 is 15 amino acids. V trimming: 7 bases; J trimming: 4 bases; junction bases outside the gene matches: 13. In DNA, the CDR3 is TGCAGTGGGCAGAGTCAAGCGGGAGGGCCTTACGAGCAGTACTTC. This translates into CSGQSQAGGPYEQYF.

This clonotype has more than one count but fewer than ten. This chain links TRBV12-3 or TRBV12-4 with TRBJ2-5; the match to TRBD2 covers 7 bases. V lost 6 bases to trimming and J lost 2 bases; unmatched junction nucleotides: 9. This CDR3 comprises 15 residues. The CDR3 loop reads CASRSGEQIQETQYF. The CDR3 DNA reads TGTGCCAGCAGAAGCGGGGAACAAATTCAAGAGACCCAGTACTTC.

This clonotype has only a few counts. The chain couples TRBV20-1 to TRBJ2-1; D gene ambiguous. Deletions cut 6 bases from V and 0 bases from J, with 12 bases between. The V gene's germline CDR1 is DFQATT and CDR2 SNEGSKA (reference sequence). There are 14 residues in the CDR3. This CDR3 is CSAHSPDSYNEQFF. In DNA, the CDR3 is TGCAGTGCCCACTCCCCGGACTCCTACAATGAGCAGTTCTTC.

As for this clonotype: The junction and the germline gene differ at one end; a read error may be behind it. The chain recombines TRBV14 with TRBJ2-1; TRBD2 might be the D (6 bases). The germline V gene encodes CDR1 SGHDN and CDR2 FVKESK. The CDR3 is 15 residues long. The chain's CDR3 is CASNQDRLVYNEQFF. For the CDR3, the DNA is TGTGCCAGCAACCAAGATCGACTAGTCTACAATGAGCAGTTCTTC.

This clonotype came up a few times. CDR3 sequence (DNA): TGTGCCAGCAGTTACTCGAGCACAGGGGGCCCCAATGAGCAGTTCTTC. Its translation is CASSYSSTGGPNEQFF. The rearrangement joins TRBV6-2 or TRBV6-3 to TRBJ2-1; 9 nucleotides align to TRBD1. CDR1 and CDR2 (germline): MNHEY, SVGEGT. V was pared by 0 bases and J by 6 bases, with 6 bases of the junction left unmatched. This CDR3 is built from 16 residues.

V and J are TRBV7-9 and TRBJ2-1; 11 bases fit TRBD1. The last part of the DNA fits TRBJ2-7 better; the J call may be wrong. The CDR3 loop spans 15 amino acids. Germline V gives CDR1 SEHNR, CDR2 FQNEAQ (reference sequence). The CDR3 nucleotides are TGTGCCAGCAGCTTGGGACAGGGGGTCCACAATGAGCAGTACTTC. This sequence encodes CASSLGQGVHNEQYF.

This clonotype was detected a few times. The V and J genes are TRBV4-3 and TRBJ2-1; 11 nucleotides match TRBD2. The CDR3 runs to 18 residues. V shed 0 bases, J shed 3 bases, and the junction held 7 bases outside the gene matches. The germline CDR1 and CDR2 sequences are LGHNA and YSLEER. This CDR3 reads CASSQDISSGGIYNEQFF. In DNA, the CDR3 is TGCGCCAGCAGCCAAGATATTTCTAGCGGGGGGATCTACAATGAGCAGTTCTTC.

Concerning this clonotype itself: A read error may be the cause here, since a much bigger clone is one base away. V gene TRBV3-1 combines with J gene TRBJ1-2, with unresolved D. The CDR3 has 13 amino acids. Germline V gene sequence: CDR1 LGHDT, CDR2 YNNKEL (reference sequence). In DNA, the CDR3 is TGTGCCAGCAGCCAAGGAAGCGGGGATGGCCACACCTTC. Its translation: CASSQGSGDGHTF.

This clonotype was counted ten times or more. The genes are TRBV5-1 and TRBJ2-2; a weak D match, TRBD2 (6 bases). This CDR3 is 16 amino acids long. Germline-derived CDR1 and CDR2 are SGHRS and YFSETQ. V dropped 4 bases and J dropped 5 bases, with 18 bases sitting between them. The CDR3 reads CASSGIAGGETGELFF. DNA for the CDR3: TGCGCCAGCAGCGGCATCGCCGGGGGTGAGACCGGGGAGCTGTTTTTT.

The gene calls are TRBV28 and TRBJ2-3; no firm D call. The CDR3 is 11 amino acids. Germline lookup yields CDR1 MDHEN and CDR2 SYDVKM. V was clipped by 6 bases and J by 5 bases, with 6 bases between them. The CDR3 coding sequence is TGTGCCAGCAGGTGGCTAGATACGCAGTATTTT. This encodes CASRWLDTQYF.

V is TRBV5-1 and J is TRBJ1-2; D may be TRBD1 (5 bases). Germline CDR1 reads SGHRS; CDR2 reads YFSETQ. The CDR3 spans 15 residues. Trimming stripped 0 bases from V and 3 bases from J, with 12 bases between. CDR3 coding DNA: TGCGCCAGCAGCTTGGAAGGGTTGGGGGACTATGGCTACACCTTC. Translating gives CASSLEGLGDYGYTF.

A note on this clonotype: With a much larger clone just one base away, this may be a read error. The CDR3 sequence: CSARAPGKTTFF. The DNA of the CDR3 is TGCAGTGCTAGGGCGCCCGGCAAGACCACGTTCTTC. V and J are TRBV20-1 and TRBJ2-1; no clear D gene. The V and J ends lost 3 bases and 15 bases respectively, with 18 bases between them. The length of the CDR3 is 12 residues. Germline V gene sequence: CDR1 DFQATT, CDR2 SNEGSKA (reference sequence).

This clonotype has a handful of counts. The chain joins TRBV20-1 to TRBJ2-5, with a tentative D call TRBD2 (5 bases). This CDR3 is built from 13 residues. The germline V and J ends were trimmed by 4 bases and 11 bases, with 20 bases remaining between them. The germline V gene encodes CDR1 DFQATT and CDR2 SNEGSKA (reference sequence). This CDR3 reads CSAIGGSGNEQYF. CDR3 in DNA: TGCAGTGCTATCGGAGGTTCGGGCAATGAGCAGTACTTC.

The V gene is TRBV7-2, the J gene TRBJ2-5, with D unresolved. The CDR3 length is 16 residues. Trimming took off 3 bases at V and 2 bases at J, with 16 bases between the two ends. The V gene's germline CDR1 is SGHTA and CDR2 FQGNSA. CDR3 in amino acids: CASSLLGRRVQETQYF. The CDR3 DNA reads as TGTGCCAGCAGCTTGCTCGGCAGGAGAGTTCAAGAGACCCAGTACTTC.

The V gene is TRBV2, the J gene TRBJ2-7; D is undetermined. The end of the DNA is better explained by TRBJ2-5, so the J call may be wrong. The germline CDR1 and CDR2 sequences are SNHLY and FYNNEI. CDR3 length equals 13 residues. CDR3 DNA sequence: TGTGCCAGCAATCCCGGGCAGTCCGAGACCCAGTACTTC. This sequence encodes CASNPGQSETQYF.

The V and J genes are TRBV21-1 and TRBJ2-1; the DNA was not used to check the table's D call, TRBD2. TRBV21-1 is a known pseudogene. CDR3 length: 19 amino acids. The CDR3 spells CASSKVWVSEAGAFNEQFF. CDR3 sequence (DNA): TGTGCCAGCAGCAAAGTTTGGGTGTCCGAAGCGGGGGCCTTCAATGAGCAGTTCTTC.

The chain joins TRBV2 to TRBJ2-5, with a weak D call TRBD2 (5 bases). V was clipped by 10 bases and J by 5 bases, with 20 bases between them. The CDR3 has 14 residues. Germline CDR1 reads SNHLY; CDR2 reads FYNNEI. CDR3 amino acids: CANGDRGSAETQYF. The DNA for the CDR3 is TGTGCCAACGGAGATCGGGGTTCTGCCGAGACCCAGTACTTC.

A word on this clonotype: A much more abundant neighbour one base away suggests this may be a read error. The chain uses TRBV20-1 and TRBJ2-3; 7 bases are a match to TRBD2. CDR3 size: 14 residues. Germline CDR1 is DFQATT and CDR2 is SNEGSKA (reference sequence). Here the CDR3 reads CSARDRLATGTQYF. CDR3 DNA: TGCAGTGCTAGAGATAGACTAGCCACAGGTACGCAGTATTTT.

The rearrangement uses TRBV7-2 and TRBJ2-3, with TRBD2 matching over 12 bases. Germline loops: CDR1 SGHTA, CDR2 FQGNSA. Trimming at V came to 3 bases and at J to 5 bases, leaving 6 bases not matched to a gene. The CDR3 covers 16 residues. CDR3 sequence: CASSFGLAGWEDTQYF. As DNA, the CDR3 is TGTGCCAGCAGCTTCGGACTAGCGGGATGGGAAGATACGCAGTATTTT.

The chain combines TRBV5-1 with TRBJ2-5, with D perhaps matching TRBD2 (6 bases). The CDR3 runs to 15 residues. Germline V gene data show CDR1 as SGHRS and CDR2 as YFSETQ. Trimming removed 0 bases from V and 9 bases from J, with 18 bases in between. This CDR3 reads CASSLDLLDGEAQYF. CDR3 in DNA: TGCGCCAGCAGCTTGGACCTTCTAGACGGGGAGGCCCAGTACTTC.

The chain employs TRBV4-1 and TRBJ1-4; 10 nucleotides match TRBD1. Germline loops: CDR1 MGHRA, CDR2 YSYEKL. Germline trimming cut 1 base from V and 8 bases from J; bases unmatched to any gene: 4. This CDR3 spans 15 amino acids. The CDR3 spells CASSQGQGAREKLFF. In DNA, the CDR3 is TGCGCCAGCAGCCAAGGACAGGGGGCGAGGGAAAAACTGTTTTTT.